This T cell receptor (beta chain) was captured in a study of control samples from healthy donors and cancer patients. Only in-frame clones appear in the TCRdb table, and some are missing; sequencing was by immunoSEQ multiplex PCR. The repertoire holds 85,000 to 110,000 clones, around nine tenths seen once, with about a fifth in the top ten. The V end lost 5 bases, the J end lost 4 bases, and 10 bases lay between the germline ends. This CDR3 has 13 residues. Germline V gene data show CDR1 as SSHAT and CDR2 as FNYEAQ (reference sequence). The material sequenced was PBMCs. The chain employs TRBV7-7 and TRBJ2-3; D is ambiguous. The sequence derives from a man between 60 and 70 years old with lung cancer. The CDR3 sequence: CASSPGGSDTQYF. CDR3 nucleotide sequence: TGTGCCAGCAGCCCCGGCGGCTCAGATACGCAGTATTTT.